Below are 26 T cell receptor beta chains sequenced from a single sample in a study of blood T cell repertoires in COVID-19. Data came from immunoSEQ multiplex PCR; TCRdb stores just in-frame clones and leaves some out. The sample records about 73,000 clones, 70% to 85% being singletons. Sequencing was carried out using peripheral blood. The receptors originated from a woman aged 60 to 75 with acute or convalescent COVID-19.

The chain links TRBV9 to TRBJ2-1; D might be TRBD1 (6 bases). The CDR3 covers 15 residues. Germline CDR1 is SGDLS and CDR2 is YYNGEE. Trimming removed 0 bases from V and 4 bases from J, with 11 bases in between. The CDR3: CASSVAGQLYNEQFF. CDR3 in DNA: TGTGCCAGCAGCGTAGCGGGACAACTTTACAATGAGCAGTTCTTC.

The genes are TRBV14 and TRBJ1-2, with D unclear. The germline gives CDR1 SGHDN, CDR2 FVKESK. The CDR3 length is 13 residues. Trimming took 4 bases from V and 7 from J, leaving 13 bases between them. The CDR3: CASSRVPGSGYTF. In DNA form, the CDR3 reads TGTGCCAGCAGCCGAGTGCCCGGTTCTGGCTACACCTTC.

The rearrangement links TRBV3-1 (or the pseudogene TRBV3-2) to TRBJ2-1, with 14 bases lining up with TRBD2. V lost 3 bases and J lost 9; bases outside the gene matches: 10. This CDR3 contains 17 residues. CDR1 is LGHDT, CDR2 YNNKEL, per germline (reference sequence). The DNA for the CDR3 is TGTGCCAGCAGCCATTACGCGACTAGCGGGGGGGTAGGTGAGCAGTTCTTC. This encodes CASSHYATSGGVGEQFF.

The chain is built from TRBV19 and TRBJ1-5, with a weak D call TRBD1 (6 bases). The CDR3 is 18 residues long. With 3 bases removed from V and 0 bases from J, the gap between germline ends came to 18 bases. Germline CDR1 and CDR2: LNHDA and SQIVND (reference sequence). The DNA for the CDR3 is TGTGCCAGTAGTATCGCCCCGATTCAGGGGTATAGCAATCAGCCCCAGCATTTT. Translated, it gives CASSIAPIQGYSNQPQHF.

This clone was recorded once. The same CDR3 also results from other DNA sequences found in this sample. The chain is built from TRBV27 and TRBJ1-1, with TRBD1 identical over 10 bases. Germline CDR1 MNHEY, CDR2 SMNVEV (reference sequence). Losses at the gene ends were 4 bases for V and 1 base for J; bases not matched to a gene: 6. The CDR3 runs to 16 residues. The DNA of the CDR3 is TGTGCCAGCAGTTCCCTCCGACAGGGGGCGAACACTGAAGCTTTCTTT. Its protein is CASSSLRQGANTEAFF.

The rearrangement joins TRBV28 to TRBJ1-5; tentative D call: TRBD1 (6 bases). CDR1 MDHEN and CDR2 SYDVKM come from the germline V gene. The CDR3 consists of 13 residues. V dropped 3 bases and J dropped 7 bases, with 10 bases sitting between them. CDR3 sequence reads: CASSLLGAQPQHF. CDR3 nucleotides: TGTGCCAGCAGTTTGCTGGGGGCCCAGCCCCAGCATTTT. Full variable domain (outside the CDR3, taken from reference TRBV28 and TRBJ1-5): DVKVTQSSRYLVKRTGEKVFLECVQDMDHENMFWYRQDPGLGLRLIYFSYDVKMKEKGDIPEGYSVSREKKERFSLILESASTNQTSMYLCASSLLGAQPQHFGDGTRLSIL.

This chain joins TRBV28 and TRBJ1-6, with 11 bases that match TRBD1. The ends lost 0 bases at V and 6 bases at J; junction bases unmatched: 7. The CDR3 consists of 18 residues. Per the germline V gene, CDR1 is MDHEN and CDR2 is SYDVKM. CDR3 amino acids: CASSLWGSGTGGNSPLHF. The CDR3 DNA is TGTGCCAGCAGTTTATGGGGCTCCGGGACAGGGGGTAATTCACCCCTCCACTTT. Supplemented by reference TRBV28 and TRBJ1-6, the full variable domain reads DVKVTQSSRYLVKRTGEKVFLECVQDMDHENMFWYRQDPGLGLRLIYFSYDVKMKEKGDIPEGYSVSREKKERFSLILESASTNQTSMYLCASSLWGSGTGGNSPLHFGNGTRLTVT.

This chain connects TRBV24-1 to TRBJ1-2, with a weak D call TRBD1 (5 bases). Germline CDR1 reads KGHDR; CDR2 reads SFDVKD. V was clipped by 6 bases and J by 11 bases, with 12 bases between them. The CDR3 is 11 amino acids. The CDR3 region has the DNA TGTGCCACCAGTACTGAGAACAGGTACACCTTC. The encoded protein is CATSTENRYTF.

The gene calls are TRBV7-2 and TRBJ1-3; D gene uncertain. V lost 1 base and J lost 4, with 8 bases in between. The CDR3 is made up of 14 amino acids. Germline V gene lookup returns CDR1 SGHTA and CDR2 FQGNSA. DNA for the CDR3: TGTGCCAGCAGCTTAGATTTCCAGGGAAACACCATATATTTT. The encoded protein is CASSLDFQGNTIYF.

The CDR3 here is CASSLGLGETQYF. CDR3 sequence (DNA): TGTGCCAGCAGCTTGGGCTTGGGAGAGACCCAGTACTTC. The chain joins TRBV11-3 to TRBJ2-5; D unresolved. Per the germline V gene, CDR1 is SGHNT and CDR2 is YENEEA. The CDR3 runs to 13 residues. V shed 3 bases and J shed 4 bases, with 9 bases lying between them.

V gene TRBV2 combines with J gene TRBJ1-1, with a weak D call TRBD1 (5 bases). The CDR3 extends over 12 amino acids. V lost 5 bases to trimming and J lost 4 bases, with 8 bases between them. Germline V gene lookup returns CDR1 SNHLY and CDR2 FYNNEI. The CDR3 sequence is CASSRGGTEAFF. The CDR3 DNA is TGTGCCAGCAGTAGGGGTGGCACTGAAGCTTTCTTT.

The chain uses TRBV5-1 and TRBJ2-5; D is undetermined. Trimming pared 0 bases from V and 7 bases from J, leaving 4 bases between. The CDR3 loop spans 11 amino acids. The V gene's germline CDR1 is SGHRS and CDR2 YFSETQ. CDR3 coding DNA: TGCGCCAGCAGCTTGGTCGGGACCCAGTACTTC. Amino acid sequence: CASSLVGTQYF.

The rearrangement uses TRBV9 and TRBJ2-7; 11 bases are shared with TRBD1. Germline CDR1 reads SGDLS; CDR2 reads YYNGEE. V was clipped by 7 bases and J by 3 bases; unmatched bases: 9. The CDR3 runs to 15 residues. CDR3 coding DNA: TGTGCCAGCTCCCGAGGAGGGACAGGGGGCTACGAGCAGTACTTC. Translated: CASSRGGTGGYEQYF.

The chain couples TRBV5-1 to TRBJ1-1, with D unclear. Germline V lookup: CDR1 SGHRS, CDR2 YFSETQ. The CDR3 sequence is 13 residues long. Trimming shortened V by 4 bases and J by 4 bases, and 11 bases separated the two germline ends. CDR3 bases: TGCGCCAGCAGCGCAGGAGGCGTCACTGAAGCTTTCTTT. This translates into CASSAGGVTEAFF.

The rearrangement links TRBV18 to TRBJ1-4; D perhaps matches TRBD1 (6 bases). The CDR3 loop spans 16 amino acids. CDR1 is KGHSH and CDR2 is LQKENI in the germline V gene. V was clipped by 6 bases and J by 3 bases, with 17 bases between them. The CDR3 DNA reads TGTGCCAGCTCTAAAAACCGGGACAACGCTAATGAAAAACTGTTTTTT. This sequence encodes CASSKNRDNANEKLFF.

V is TRBV5-1 and J is TRBJ2-7, with 12 bases lining up with TRBD2. This CDR3 comprises 15 residues. Germline assignment: CDR1 SGHRS and CDR2 YFSETQ. The V segment lost 4 bases and the J segment 7 bases; nucleotides outside the gene matches: 9. The CDR3 spells CASSPSSGRAQEQYF. In DNA, the CDR3 is TGCGCCAGCAGCCCATCTAGCGGGAGGGCCCAAGAGCAGTACTTC.

This sequence joins TRBV5-1 and TRBJ1-1, with a weak D call TRBD1 (5 bases). The V gene lost 5 bases and the J gene lost 6 bases, with 11 bases spanning the gap. CDR1 and CDR2 (germline): SGHRS, YFSETQ. This CDR3 spans 12 amino acids. As DNA, the CDR3 is TGCGCCAGCAGGGACTCGGGGGCTGAAGCTTTCTTT. Residues: CASRDSGAEAFF.

The chain joins TRBV5-1 to TRBJ2-5; TRBD1 matches 7 bases. CDR3 length: 15 residues. V lost 4 bases, J lost 0 bases, and 6 bases stayed unmatched. The germline V gene has CDR1 SGHRS and CDR2 YFSETQ. The CDR3 DNA reads as TGCGCCAGCAGCCATGGGACAGCCAACCAAGAGACCCAGTACTTC. As protein: CASSHGTANQETQYF.

The CDR3 loop is CASSLDWGQNTQYF. The CDR3 coding sequence is TGTGCCAGCAGTTTGGATTGGGGACAGAATACGCAGTATTTT. This chain uses TRBV6-5 with TRBJ2-3; 7 bases are a match to TRBD1. Losses at the gene ends were 4 bases for V and 7 bases for J; bases not matched to a gene: 8. Germline V CDR1 and CDR2: MNHEY, SVGAGI. The CDR3 has 14 residues.

V is TRBV15 and J is TRBJ1-1; no clear D. Trimming stripped 0 bases from V and 1 base from J, with 12 bases between. Germline V gene data show CDR1 as LNHNV and CDR2 as YYDKDF (reference sequence). CDR3 size: 16 residues. The DNA for the CDR3 is TGTGCCACCAGCAGAGACGGGAGGACTGGGAACACTGAAGCTTTCTTT. It translates to CATSRDGRTGNTEAFF. The complete variable domain, with remaining parts taken from reference TRBV15 and TRBJ1-1, reads DAMVIQNPRYQVTQFGKPVTLSCSQTLNHNVMYWYQQKSSQAPKLLFHYYDKDFNNEADTPDNFQSRRPNTSFCFLDIRSPGLGDTAMYLCATSRDGRTGNTEAFFGQGTRLTVV.

The gene calls are TRBV5-4 and TRBJ2-1; 9 bases are shared with TRBD2. This CDR3 spans 16 amino acids. The V and J ends lost 0 bases and 4 bases, in that order; junction bases with no gene match: 5. Germline CDR1 reads SGHNT; CDR2 reads YYREEE (reference sequence). CDR3 sequence: CASSLANLAGYNEQFF. In DNA, the CDR3 is TGTGCCAGCAGCTTGGCCAATCTAGCGGGGTACAATGAGCAGTTCTTC.

This rearrangement joins TRBV20-1 to TRBJ1-1, with a tentative D call TRBD1 (6 bases). Trimming stripped 6 bases from V and 7 bases from J, with 12 bases between. The CDR3 consists of 11 residues. From germline, CDR1 is DFQATT and CDR2 SNEGSKA (reference sequence). The CDR3 sequence is CSAAGGSEAFF. CDR3 nucleotides: TGCAGTGCGGCTGGGGGCAGTGAAGCTTTCTTT.

Note on this clone: In the same sample, other DNA sequences code for this CDR3. V and J are TRBV10-3 and TRBJ1-5; D is perhaps TRBD1 (5 bases). CDR1 ENHRY and CDR2 SYGVKD come from the germline V gene. The CDR3 runs 15 residues. The ends were cut back, 6 bases at V and 2 bases at J, with 14 bases in the middle. The CDR3 here is CAISEGVNGNQPQHF. The CDR3 DNA reads as TGTGCCATCAGCGAAGGGGTTAATGGCAATCAGCCCCAGCATTTT.

The chain combines TRBV7-6 with TRBJ1-2, with 9 bases fitting TRBD1. The CDR3 has 16 residues. The germline V gene encodes CDR1 SGHVS and CDR2 FNYEAQ. The ends lost 2 bases at V and 5 bases at J; junction bases unmatched: 9. CDR3 nucleotides: TGTGCCAGCAGCTTAACGAAGGGGACAGGGCGATATGGCTACACCTTC. It yields the protein CASSLTKGTGRYGYTF.

The chain combines TRBV7-9 with TRBJ1-6; D is possibly TRBD1 (6 bases). The CDR3 totals 16 residues. CDR1 is SEHNR and CDR2 is FQNEAQ in the germline V gene (reference sequence). V lost 5 bases to trimming and J lost 3 bases, with 14 bases between them. The CDR3 protein is CASSRYRVNYNSPLHF. The CDR3 DNA reads as TGTGCCAGCAGCCGATACAGGGTCAACTATAATTCACCCCTCCACTTT.

V usage is TRBV2 and J usage is TRBJ2-5; weak D call: TRBD2 (5 bases). This CDR3 has 13 amino acids. Trimming pared 7 bases from V and 5 bases from J, leaving 14 bases between. From germline, CDR1 is SNHLY and CDR2 FYNNEI. The CDR3 sequence is CASIRGSVETQYF. The DNA of the CDR3 is TGTGCCAGCATACGAGGGAGCGTGGAGACCCAGTACTTC.